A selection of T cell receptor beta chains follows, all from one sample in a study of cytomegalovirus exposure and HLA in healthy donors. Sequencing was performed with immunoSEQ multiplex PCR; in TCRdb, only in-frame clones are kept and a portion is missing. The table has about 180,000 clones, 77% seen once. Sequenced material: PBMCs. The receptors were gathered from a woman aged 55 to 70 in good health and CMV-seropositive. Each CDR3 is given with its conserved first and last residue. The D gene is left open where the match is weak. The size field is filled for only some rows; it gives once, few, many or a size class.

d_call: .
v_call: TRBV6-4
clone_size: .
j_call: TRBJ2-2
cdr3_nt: TGTGCCAGCAGTGACCCGTCAGATACCGGGGAGCTGTTTTTT
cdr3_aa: CASSDPSDTGELFF

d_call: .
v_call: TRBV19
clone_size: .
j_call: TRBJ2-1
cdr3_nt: TGTGCCAGTAGTATAGGGGGGCCGCCGGGCTCCTACAATGAGCAGTTCTTC
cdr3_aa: CASSIGGPPGSYNEQFF

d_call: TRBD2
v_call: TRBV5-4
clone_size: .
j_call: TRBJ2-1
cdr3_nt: TGTGCCAGCAGCACCCGGACTAGCGGGAAGGGTGAGCAGTTCTTC
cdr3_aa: CASSTRTSGKGEQFF

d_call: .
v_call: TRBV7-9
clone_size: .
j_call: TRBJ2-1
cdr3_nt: TGTGCCAGCAGCACCCGACTAGTCTCCTACAATGAGCAGTTCTTC
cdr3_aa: CASSTRLVSYNEQFF

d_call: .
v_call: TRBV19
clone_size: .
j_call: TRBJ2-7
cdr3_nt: TGTGCCAGTAGTTCCCCTGGGGACAATCCCTACGAGCAGTACTTC
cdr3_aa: CASSSPGDNPYEQYF

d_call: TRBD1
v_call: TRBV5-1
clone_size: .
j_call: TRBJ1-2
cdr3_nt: TGCGCCAGCAGCTTGGAGGGGACAGGAGACTATGGCTACACCTTC
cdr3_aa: CASSLEGTGDYGYTF

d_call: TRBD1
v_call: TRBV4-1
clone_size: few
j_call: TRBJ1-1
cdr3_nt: TGCGCCAGCAGCCAGTTGGGACAGGGTACCGGTCGGACTGAAGCTTTCTTT
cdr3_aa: CASSQLGQGTGRTEAFF

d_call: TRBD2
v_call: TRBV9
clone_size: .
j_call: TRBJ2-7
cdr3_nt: TGTGCCAGCAGCCCGGATAGCGGGGGGAGCTCCTACGAGCAGTACTTC
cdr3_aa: CASSPDSGGSSYEQYF

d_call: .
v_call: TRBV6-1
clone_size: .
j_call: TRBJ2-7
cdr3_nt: TGTGCCAGCAGCTCTACCCGAGGGTTGACCTACGAGCAGTACTTC
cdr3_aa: CASSSTRGLTYEQYF

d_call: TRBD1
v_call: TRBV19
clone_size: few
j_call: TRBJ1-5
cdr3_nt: TGTGCCAGTACCCCGGGACAGAGGTTTCAGCCCCAGCATTTT
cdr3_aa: CASTPGQRFQPQHF

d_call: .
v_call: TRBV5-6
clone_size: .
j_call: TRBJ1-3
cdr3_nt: TGTGCCAGCAGCTTGGGCCGGGGAAACACCATATATTTT
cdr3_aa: CASSLGRGNTIYF

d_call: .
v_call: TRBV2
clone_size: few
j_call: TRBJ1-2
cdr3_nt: TGTGCCAGCAGAGTCCGGGGTGCAGACTATGGCTACACCTTC
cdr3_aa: CASRVRGADYGYTF

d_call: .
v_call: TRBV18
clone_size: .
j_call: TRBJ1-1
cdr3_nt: TGTGCCAGCTCACCAGGCGGGGCGGACACTGAAGCTTTCTTT
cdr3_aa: CASSPGGADTEAFF

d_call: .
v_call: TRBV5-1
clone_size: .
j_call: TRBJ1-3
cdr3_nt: TGCGCCAGCAGCTTTGGGGCCACAGGGTCGGGAAACACCATATATTTT
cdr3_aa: CASSFGATGSGNTIYF

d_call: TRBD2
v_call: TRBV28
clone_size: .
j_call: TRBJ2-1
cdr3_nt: TGTGCCAGCCGTGTGGGCGGGGGGAACTACAATGAGCAGTTCTTC
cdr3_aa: CASRVGGGNYNEQFF

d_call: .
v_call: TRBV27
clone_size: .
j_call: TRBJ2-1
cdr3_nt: TGTGCCAGCAGCTTCCTTAGTCCCTCCTACAATGAGCAGTTCTTC
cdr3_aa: CASSFLSPSYNEQFF

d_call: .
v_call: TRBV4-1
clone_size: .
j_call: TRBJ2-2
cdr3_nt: TGCGCCAGCAGCCAGATAGACAGAGCGAACACCGGGGAGCTGTTTTTT
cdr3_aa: CASSQIDRANTGELFF

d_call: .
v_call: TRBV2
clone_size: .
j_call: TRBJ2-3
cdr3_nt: TGTGCCAGCCGGCGGAGTGCTGATACGCAGTATTTT
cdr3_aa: CASRRSADTQYF

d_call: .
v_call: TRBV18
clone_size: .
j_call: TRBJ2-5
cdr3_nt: TGTGCCAGCTCACCTCCTTCAGGATGGGAGACCCAGTACTTC
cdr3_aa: CASSPPSGWETQYF

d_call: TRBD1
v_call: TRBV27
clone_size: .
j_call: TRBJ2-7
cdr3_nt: TGTGCCAGCAGTACGTTAGTGGGACAGGGCCCCTCCTCCTACGAGCAGTACTTC
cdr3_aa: CASSTLVGQGPSSYEQYF

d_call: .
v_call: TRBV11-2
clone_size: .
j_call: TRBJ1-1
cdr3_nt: TGTGCCAGCAGCCGTGTCGGGATCTACACTGAAGCTTTCTTT
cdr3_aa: CASSRVGIYTEAFF

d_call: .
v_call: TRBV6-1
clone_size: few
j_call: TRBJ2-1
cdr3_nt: TGTGCCAGCAGTGAAGGGGGCTGGGATGAGCAGTTCTTC
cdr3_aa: CASSEGGWDEQFF

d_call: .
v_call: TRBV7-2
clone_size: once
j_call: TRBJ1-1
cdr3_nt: TGTGCCAGCAGCCGGGACATACTGGTTGAAGCTTTCTTT
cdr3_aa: CASSRDILVEAFF

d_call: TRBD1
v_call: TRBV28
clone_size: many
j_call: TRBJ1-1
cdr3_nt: TGTGCCAGCAGTAAAACAGCGACAGGGCTACTGAACACTGAAGCTTTCTTT
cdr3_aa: CASSKTATGLLNTEAFF

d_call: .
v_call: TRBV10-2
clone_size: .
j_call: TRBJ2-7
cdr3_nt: TGCGCCAGCAAAGGAGATACCTACGAGCAGTACTTC
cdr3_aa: CASKGDTYEQYF

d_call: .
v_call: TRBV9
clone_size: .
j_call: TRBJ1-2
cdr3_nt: TGTGCCAGCAGCGTAAGGTCAGGGGCCGATTTCTATGGCTACACCTTC
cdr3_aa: CASSVRSGADFYGYTF

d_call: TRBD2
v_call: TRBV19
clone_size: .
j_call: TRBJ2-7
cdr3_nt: TGTGCCAGTAGTATAGACCACTTGGGACTAGCGGGCTACGAGCAGTACTTC
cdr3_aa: CASSIDHLGLAGYEQYF

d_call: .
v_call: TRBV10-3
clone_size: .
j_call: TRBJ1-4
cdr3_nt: TGTGCCGTTCGGCCCGGGAACAATAATGAAAAACTGTTTTTT
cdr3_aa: CAVRPGNNNEKLFF

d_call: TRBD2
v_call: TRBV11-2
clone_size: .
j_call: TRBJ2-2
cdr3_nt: TGTGCCAGCAGCTTATCGGCTAGCGGGATAACCGGGGAGCTGTTTTTT
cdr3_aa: CASSLSASGITGELFF

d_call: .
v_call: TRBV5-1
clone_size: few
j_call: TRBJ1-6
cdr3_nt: TGCGCCAGCAGCTCCCAGGGTCAAAATTCACCCCTCCACTTT
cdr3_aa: CASSSQGQNSPLHF

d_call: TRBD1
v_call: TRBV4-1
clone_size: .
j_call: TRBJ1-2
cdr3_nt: TGCGCCAGCAGCCAAGGACTGTGGGACAGGGATGGCTACACCTTC
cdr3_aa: CASSQGLWDRDGYTF

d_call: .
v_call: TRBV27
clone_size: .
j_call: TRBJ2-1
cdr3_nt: TGTGCCAGCAGCCGGGATTACCTCACAATCTCCTACAATGAGCAGTTCTTC
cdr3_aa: CASSRDYLTISYNEQFF

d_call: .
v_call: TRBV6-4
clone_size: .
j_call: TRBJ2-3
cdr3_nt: TGTGCCAGCAGTGAGCGGGGAGGCACAGATACGCAGTATTTT
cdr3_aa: CASSERGGTDTQYF

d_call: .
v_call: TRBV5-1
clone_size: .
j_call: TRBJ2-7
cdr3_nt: TGCGCCAGCAGCAGACTTATGCAAATTAAATCCTACGAGCAGTACTTC
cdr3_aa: CASSRLMQIKSYEQYF

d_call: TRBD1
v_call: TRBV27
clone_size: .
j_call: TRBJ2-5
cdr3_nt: TGTGCCAGCAGTTGGGACAGAGGCGAGACCCAGTACTTC
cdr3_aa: CASSWDRGETQYF

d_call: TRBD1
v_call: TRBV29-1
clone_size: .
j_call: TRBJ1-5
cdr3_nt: TGCAGCGCGCTACAGGGGAGAGGTCAGCCCCAGCATTTT
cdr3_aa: CSALQGRGQPQHF

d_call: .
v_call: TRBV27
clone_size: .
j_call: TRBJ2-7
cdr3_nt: TGTGCCAGCAGCCGGGGGAGGTCCTACGAGCAGTACTTC
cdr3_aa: CASSRGRSYEQYF

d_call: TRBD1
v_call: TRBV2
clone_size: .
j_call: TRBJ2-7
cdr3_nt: TGTGCCAGCAGTGCAACATCAACAGGGGTGTACGAGCAGTACTTC
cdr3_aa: CASSATSTGVYEQYF

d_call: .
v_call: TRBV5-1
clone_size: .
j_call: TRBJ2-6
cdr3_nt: TGCGCCAGCAGCTTGGGGGGGGTGACTGGGGCCAACGGCCTGACTTTC
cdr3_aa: CASSLGGVTGANGLTF

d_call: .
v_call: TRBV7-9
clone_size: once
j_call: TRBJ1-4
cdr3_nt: TGTGCCAGCAGCCCTAGTTCTGACCGGAATGAAAAACTGTTTTTT
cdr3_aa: CASSPSSDRNEKLFF

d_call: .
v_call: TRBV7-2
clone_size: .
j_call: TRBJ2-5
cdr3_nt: TGTGCCAGCAGCTTAGACCCGAGGAGTCAAGAGACCCAGTACTTC
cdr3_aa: CASSLDPRSQETQYF

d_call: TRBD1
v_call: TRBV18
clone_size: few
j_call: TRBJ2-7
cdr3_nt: TGTGCCAGCTCACGCGGGACAGGGAATCTCGAGCAGTACTTC
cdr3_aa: CASSRGTGNLEQYF

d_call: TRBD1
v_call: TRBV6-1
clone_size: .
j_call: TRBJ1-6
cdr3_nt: TGTGCCAGCAGTGAACTTCAGGGACAGGGGTCACCCTCCTATAATTCACCCCTCCACTTT
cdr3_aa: CASSELQGQGSPSYNSPLHF

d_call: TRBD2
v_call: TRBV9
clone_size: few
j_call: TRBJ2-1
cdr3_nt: TGTGCCAGCAGCGTAGTGCCTAGCGGCTACAATGAGCAGTTCTTC
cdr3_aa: CASSVVPSGYNEQFF

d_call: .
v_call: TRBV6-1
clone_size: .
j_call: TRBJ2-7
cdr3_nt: TGTGCCAGCTTCCTTGGGGAGTTTTTCCACGAGCAGTACTTC
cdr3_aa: CASFLGEFFHEQYF